The 12 T cell receptor beta chains given below trace back to one sample, sequenced in a study of shared T cell receptors in the human thymus. Profiled with immunoSEQ multiplex PCR; TCRdb holds only in-frame clones, not every one. In the table there are 500,000 to 550,000 clones, 70% to 80% of which are singletons. These sequences were also reported in another study, on human thymus T cells.

Sequenced: thymocytes. These receptor sequences come from a boy in the first two years of life with a congenital heart defect.

The chain uses TRBV5-5 and TRBJ2-7, with 7 positions matching TRBD1. V shed 0 bases, J shed 2 bases, and the junction held 2 bases outside the gene matches. Germline V CDR1 and CDR2: SGHKS, YYEKEE (reference sequence). The CDR3 contains 14 residues. The CDR3 DNA reads as TGTGCCAGCAGCTTGGTGGGACAGACCTACGAGCAGTACTTC. It encodes CASSLVGQTYEQYF.

J is TRBJ2-5 and V is TRBV4-1; 10 nucleotides match TRBD1. J gave up 3 bases and V 4 bases, and 17 bases lay outside the gene matches. The CDR3 covers 19 residues. In germline, CDR1 is MGHRA, CDR2 YSYEKL. CDR3 DNA: TGCGCCAGCAGCCGTCCTCAAAGACAGGGGGCCCTCTTTGAAGAGACCCAGTACTTC. This sequence encodes CASSRPQRQGALFEETQYF.

This sequence joins TRBV20-1 and TRBJ2-3; TRBD1 might be the D (6 bases). The V end was cut by 7 bases, the J end by 2 bases, with 7 bases between. CDR1 is DFQATT, CDR2 SNEGSKA, per germline (reference sequence). This CDR3 is built from 11 residues. The CDR3 DNA is TGCAGTGACAGGGTCACAGATACGCAGTATTTT. Encoded protein: CSDRVTDTQYF.

V is TRBV29-1 and J is TRBJ2-7; no clear D gene. Germline-derived CDR1 and CDR2 are SQVTM and ANQGSEA. CDR3 length equals 12 residues. V lost 7 bases, J lost 5 bases, and 15 bases lay in between. CDR3 sequence reads: CSEPGVIHEQYF. CDR3 sequence (DNA): TGCAGCGAACCAGGTGTGATCCACGAGCAGTACTTC.

The gene calls are TRBV7-2 and TRBJ2-7, with 15 bases fitting TRBD2. V lost 5 bases, J lost 0 bases, and 11 bases stayed unmatched. Germline loops: CDR1 SGHTA, CDR2 FQGNSA. The CDR3 loop spans 19 amino acids. This CDR3 is CASSTRTSGRALGSYEQYF. The CDR3 DNA reads as TGTGCCAGCAGCACGCGGACTAGCGGGAGGGCCCTGGGCTCCTACGAGCAGTACTTC.

The V call is TRBV9, the J call TRBJ2-5; TRBD2 agrees at 13 bases. Germline V gives CDR1 SGDLS, CDR2 YYNGEE. This CDR3 has 18 residues. Germline trimming cut 3 bases from V and 4 bases from J; bases unmatched to any gene: 12. Here the CDR3 DNA reads TGTGCCAGCAGCGCTCGGACTAGCGGGAGTACCCCGGGAGAGACCCAGTACTTC. Its protein product is CASSARTSGSTPGETQYF.

The table lists this clone with a count of one. Other DNA sequences in this specimen translate into the identical CDR3. V gene TRBV7-6 combines with J gene TRBJ2-7; 10 bases match TRBD2. Trimming took 4 bases from V and 2 from J; bases not matched to a gene: 5. The germline gives CDR1 SGHVS, CDR2 FNYEAQ. The CDR3 has 15 amino acids. This CDR3 is CASSSRTSGTYEQYF. CDR3 nucleotides: TGTGCCAGCAGCTCAAGGACTAGCGGAACCTACGAGCAGTACTTC.

The V gene is TRBV18, the J gene TRBJ1-5, with D perhaps TRBD1 (5 bases). Germline V gene lookup returns CDR1 KGHSH and CDR2 LQKENI. Trimming shortened V by 3 bases and J by 7 bases, and 13 bases separated the two germline ends. The CDR3 contains 14 residues. CDR3 loop: CASSPGGPEQPQHF. The CDR3, as DNA: TGTGCCAGCTCACCGGGGGGTCCTGAGCAGCCCCAGCATTTT.

This clone was seen a handful of times. The chain has TRBV7-9 and TRBJ2-1; a possible D gene is TRBD2 (5 bases). From germline, CDR1 is SEHNR and CDR2 FQNEAQ (reference sequence). Trimming left V 5 bases short and J 4 bases short, with 9 bases between. The CDR3 is made up of 13 amino acids. CDR3 sequence reads: CASSLDSYNEQFF. The DNA for the CDR3 is TGTGCCAGCAGCCTGGACTCTTACAATGAGCAGTTCTTC.

This chain links TRBV4-3 with TRBJ2-3; tentative D call: TRBD1 (5 bases). In germline, CDR1 is LGHNA, CDR2 YSLEER. The CDR3 totals 19 residues. The V end lost 0 bases, the J end lost 0 bases, and 19 bases lay between the germline ends. The CDR3 here is CASSQDRGYRDSSTDTQYF. Here the CDR3 DNA reads TGCGCCAGCAGCCAAGATAGGGGCTATCGTGACAGTAGCACAGATACGCAGTATTTT.

V and J are TRBV25-1 and TRBJ1-6, with no clear D. The V gene lost 6 bases and the J gene lost 9 bases, with 15 bases spanning the gap. The germline CDR1 and CDR2 sequences are MGHDK and SYGVNS. This CDR3 region has 14 residues. For the CDR3, the DNA is TGTGCCAGCAGCGCCTCGGGGATGGGTTCACCCCTCCACTTT. Amino acids: CASSASGMGSPLHF. The whole variable domain, filled in from reference TRBV25-1 and TRBJ1-6, reads EADIYQTPRYLVIGTGKKITLECSQTMGHDKMYWYQQDPGMELHLIHYSYGVNSTEKGDLSSESTVSRIRTEHFPLTLESARPSHTSQYLCASSASGMGSPLHFGNGTRLTVT.

The chain carries TRBV5-3 and TRBJ1-2; TRBD1 is a possible D gene (6 bases). Being an ORF, TRBV5-3 has a function that is uncertain. V was clipped by 0 bases and J by 6 bases, with 15 bases between them. The CDR3 spans 15 residues. The CDR3 DNA is TGTGCCAGAAGCTTGGCCCCACAGGGTAGGAATGGCTACACCTTC. It yields the protein CARSLAPQGRNGYTF.